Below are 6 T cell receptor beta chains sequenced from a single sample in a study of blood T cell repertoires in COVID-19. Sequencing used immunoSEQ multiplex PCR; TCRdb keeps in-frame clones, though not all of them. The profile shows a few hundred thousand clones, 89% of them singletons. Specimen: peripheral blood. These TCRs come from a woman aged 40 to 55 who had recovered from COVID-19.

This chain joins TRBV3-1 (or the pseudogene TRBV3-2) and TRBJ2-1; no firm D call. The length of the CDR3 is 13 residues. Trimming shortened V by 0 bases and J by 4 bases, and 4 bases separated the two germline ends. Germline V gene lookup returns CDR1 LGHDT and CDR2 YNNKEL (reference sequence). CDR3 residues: CASSQDQYNEQFF. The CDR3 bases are TGTGCCAGCAGCCAAGATCAATACAATGAGCAGTTCTTC.

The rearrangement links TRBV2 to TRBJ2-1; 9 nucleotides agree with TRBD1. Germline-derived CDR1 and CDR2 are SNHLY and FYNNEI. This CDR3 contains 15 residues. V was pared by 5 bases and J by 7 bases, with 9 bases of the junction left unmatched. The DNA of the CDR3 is TGTGCCAGCAGTCCGAGGACAGGGGTGGGTAATGAGCAGTTCTTC. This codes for CASSPRTGVGNEQFF.

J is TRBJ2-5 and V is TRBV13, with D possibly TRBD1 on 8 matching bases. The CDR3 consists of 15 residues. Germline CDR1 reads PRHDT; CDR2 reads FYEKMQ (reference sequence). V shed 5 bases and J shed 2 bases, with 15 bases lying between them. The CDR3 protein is CASSPQGEGQETQYF. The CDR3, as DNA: TGTGCCAGCAGCCCACAGGGGGAGGGTCAAGAGACCCAGTACTTC.

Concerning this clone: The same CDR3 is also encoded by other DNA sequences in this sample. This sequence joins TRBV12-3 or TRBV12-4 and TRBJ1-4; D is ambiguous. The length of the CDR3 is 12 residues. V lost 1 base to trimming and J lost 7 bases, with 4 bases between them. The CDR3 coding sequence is TGTGCCAGCAGTTTAGGCGGTGAAAAACTGTTTTTT. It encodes CASSLGGEKLFF.

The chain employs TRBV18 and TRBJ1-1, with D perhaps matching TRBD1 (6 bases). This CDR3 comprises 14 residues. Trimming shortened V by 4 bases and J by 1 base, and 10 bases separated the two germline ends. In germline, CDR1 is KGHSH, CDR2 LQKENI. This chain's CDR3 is CASSLDRSNTEAFF. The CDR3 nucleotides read TGTGCCAGCTCACTCGACAGGTCGAACACTGAAGCTTTCTTT.

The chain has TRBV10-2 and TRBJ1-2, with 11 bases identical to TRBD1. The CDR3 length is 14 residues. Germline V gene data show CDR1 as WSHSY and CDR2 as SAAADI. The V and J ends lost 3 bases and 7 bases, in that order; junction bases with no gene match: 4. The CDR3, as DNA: TGCGCCAGCAGTGAAGGACAGGGGGCGTTTGGCTACACCTTC. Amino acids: CASSEGQGAFGYTF.